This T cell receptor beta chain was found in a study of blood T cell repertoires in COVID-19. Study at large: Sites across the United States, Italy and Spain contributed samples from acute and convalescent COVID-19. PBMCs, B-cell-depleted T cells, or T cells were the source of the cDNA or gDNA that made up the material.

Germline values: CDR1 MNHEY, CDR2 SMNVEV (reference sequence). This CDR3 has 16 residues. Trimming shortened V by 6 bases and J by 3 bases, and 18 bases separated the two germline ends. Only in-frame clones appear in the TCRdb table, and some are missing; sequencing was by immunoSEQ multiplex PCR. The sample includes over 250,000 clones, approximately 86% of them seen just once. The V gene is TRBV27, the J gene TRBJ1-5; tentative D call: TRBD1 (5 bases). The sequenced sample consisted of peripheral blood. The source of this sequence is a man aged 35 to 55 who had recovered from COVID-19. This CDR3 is CASSPLGGTPNQPQHF. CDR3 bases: TGTGCCAGCAGCCCCCTCGGGGGGACCCCCAATCAGCCCCAGCATTTT.